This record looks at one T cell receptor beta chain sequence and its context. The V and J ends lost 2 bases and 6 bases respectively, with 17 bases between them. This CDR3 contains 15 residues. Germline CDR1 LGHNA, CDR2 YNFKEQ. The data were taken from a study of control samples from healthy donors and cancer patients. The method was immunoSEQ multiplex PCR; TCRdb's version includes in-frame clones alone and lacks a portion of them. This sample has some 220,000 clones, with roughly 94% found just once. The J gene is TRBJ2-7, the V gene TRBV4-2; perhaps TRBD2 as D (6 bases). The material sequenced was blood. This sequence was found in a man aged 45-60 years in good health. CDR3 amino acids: CASSQPGEVRGEQYF. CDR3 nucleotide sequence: TGTGCCAGCAGCCAACCCGGGGAGGTGAGAGGCGAGCAGTACTTC.